Reported below is one T cell receptor (beta chain). The antigen is undetermined. This sample is part of a study of PD-L1 blockade in urothelial cancer. Study in general: From 2014, patients received atezolizumab, given as 1,200 mg intravenously every 3 weeks.

Broader study findings: For durable-benefit patients, tumor-associated blood clones expanded more at 3 weeks. When pretreatment blood TCR clonality was below the median, it predicted better survival.

Patients yielded 1 to 8 samples each, pretreatment and on-treatment. The V gene end was trimmed by 5 bases and the J gene end by 4 bases; junction bases not matched to a gene: 9. The germline CDR1 and CDR2 sequences are SGHVS and FQNEAQ. This CDR3 is built from 16 residues. TCRdb's copy holds only in-frame clones and misses some; the assay was immunoSEQ multiplex PCR. The sample has about 45,000 clones; about 87% are singletons. This clonotype was obtained from an elderly man with urothelial cancer. V gene TRBV7-8 combines with J gene TRBJ2-1; 9 nucleotides match TRBD2. Here the sequenced sample was PBMCs, taken around atezolizumab (anti-PD-L1) treatment. CDR3 loop: CASSQPGAGGYNEQFF. The CDR3 coding sequence is TGTGCCAGCAGCCAGCCGGGAGCGGGAGGTTACAATGAGCAGTTCTTC. Looking up the rest from reference TRBV7-8 and TRBJ2-1 gives the full variable domain: GAGVSQSPRYKVAKRGQDVALRCDPISGHVSLFWYQQALGQGPEFLTYFQNEAQLDKSGLPSDRFFAERPEGSVSTLKIQRTQQEDSAVYLCASSQPGAGGYNEQFFGPGTRLTVL.